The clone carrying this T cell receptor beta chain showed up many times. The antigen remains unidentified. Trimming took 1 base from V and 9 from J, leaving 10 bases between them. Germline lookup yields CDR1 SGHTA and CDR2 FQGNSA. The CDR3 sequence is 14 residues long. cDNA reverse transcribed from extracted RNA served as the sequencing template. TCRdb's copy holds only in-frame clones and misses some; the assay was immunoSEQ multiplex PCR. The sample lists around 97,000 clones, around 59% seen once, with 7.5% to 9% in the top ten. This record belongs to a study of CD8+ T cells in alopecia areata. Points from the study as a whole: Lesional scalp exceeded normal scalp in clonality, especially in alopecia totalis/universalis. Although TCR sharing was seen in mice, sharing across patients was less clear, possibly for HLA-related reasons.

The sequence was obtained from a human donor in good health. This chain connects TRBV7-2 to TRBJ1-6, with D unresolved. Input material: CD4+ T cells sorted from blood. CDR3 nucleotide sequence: TGTGCCAGCAGCTTAGGTGAAAAGGGTTCACCCCTCCACTTT. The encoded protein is CASSLGEKGSPLHF.